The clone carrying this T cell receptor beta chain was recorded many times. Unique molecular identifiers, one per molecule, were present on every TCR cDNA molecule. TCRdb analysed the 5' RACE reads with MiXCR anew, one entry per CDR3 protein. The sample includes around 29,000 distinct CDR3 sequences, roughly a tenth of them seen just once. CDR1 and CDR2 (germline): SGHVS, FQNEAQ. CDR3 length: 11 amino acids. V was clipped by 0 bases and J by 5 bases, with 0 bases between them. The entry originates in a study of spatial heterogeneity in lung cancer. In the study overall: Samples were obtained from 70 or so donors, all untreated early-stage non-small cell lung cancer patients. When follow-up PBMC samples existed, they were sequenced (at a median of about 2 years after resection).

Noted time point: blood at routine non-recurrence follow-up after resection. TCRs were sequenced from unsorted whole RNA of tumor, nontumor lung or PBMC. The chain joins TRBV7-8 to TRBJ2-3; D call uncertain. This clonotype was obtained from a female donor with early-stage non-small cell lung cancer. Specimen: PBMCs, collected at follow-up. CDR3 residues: CASSLADTQYF. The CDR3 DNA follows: TGTGCCAGCAGCTTAGCAGATACGCAGTATTTT.